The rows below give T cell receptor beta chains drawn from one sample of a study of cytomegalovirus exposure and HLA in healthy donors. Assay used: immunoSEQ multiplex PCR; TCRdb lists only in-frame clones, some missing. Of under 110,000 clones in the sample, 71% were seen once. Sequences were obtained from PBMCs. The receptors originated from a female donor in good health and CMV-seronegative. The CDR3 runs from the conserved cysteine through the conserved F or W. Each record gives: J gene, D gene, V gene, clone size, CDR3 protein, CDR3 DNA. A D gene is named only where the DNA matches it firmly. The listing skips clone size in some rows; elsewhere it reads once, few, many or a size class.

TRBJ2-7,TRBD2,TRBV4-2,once,CASSQGLAGEYEQYF,TGTGCCAGCAGCCAGGGCCTAGCGGGAGAGTACGAGCAGTACTTC
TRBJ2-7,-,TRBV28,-,CASSPRLSTYEQYF,TGTGCCAGCAGCCCCAGATTATCCACCTACGAGCAGTACTTC
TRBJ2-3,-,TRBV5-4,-,CASSRGQNTDTQYF,TGTGCCAGCAGCCGTGGACAGAACACAGATACGCAGTATTTT
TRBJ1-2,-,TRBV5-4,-,CASSLGLGTNYGYTF,TGTGCCAGCAGCCTAGGTCTCGGGACTAACTATGGCTACACCTTC
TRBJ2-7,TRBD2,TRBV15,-,CATSRVVGAGGRYEQYF,TGTGCCACCAGCAGGGTAGTTGGAGCGGGAGGGCGTTACGAGCAGTACTTC
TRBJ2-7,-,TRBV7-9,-,CASSRTGSSYEQYF,TGTGCCAGCAGCCGAACAGGGTCATCCTACGAGCAGTACTTC
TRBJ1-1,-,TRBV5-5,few,CASSLHPGTEAFF,TGTGCCAGCAGCTTGCATCCGGGTACTGAAGCTTTCTTT
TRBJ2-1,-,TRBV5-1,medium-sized,CASSLGTNNEQFF,TGCGCCAGCAGCTTGGGGACAAACAATGAGCAGTTCTTC
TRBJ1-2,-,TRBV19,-,CASRATDGYTF,TGTGCCAGTAGGGCAACCGATGGCTACACCTTC
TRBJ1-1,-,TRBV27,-,CASSPQGSTEAFF,TGTGCCAGCAGTCCGCAGGGGAGCACTGAAGCTTTCTTT
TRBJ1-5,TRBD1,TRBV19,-,CASSPPNRGGGNQPQHF,TGTGCCAGTAGTCCACCAAACAGGGGAGGCGGCAATCAGCCCCAGCATTTT
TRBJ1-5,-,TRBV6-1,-,CASSPRRLMNQPQHF,TGTGCCAGCAGTCCAAGACGACTCATGAATCAGCCCCAGCATTTT
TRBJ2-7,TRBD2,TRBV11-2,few,CASSLGGGYEQYF,TGTGCCAGCAGCTTAGGGGGGGGCTACGAGCAGTACTTC
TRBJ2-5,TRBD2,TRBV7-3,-,CASSLSGTRKETQYF,TGTGCCAGCAGCTTAAGTGGGACTAGGAAAGAGACCCAGTACTTC
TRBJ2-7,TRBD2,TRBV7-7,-,CASSLDPTSGYEQYF,TGTGCTAGCAGCTTAGACCCCACTAGCGGCTACGAGCAGTACTTC
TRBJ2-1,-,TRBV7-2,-,CASSPLVSGQFF,TGTGCCAGCAGCCCCTTAGTATCTGGGCAGTTCTTC
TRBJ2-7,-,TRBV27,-,CASSSAGEQYF,TGTGCCAGCAGTTCTGCAGGCGAGCAGTACTTC
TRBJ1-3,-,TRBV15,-,CATSSRGSGNTIYF,TGTGCCACCAGCAGTAGGGGTTCTGGAAACACCATATATTTT
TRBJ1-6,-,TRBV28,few,CASIKDRGGNSPLHF,TGTGCCAGCATTAAGGACCGGGGAGGGAATTCACCCCTCCACTTT
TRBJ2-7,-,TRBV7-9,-,CSSSLSPDEQYF,TGTTCCAGCAGCTTAAGCCCGGACGAGCAGTACTTC
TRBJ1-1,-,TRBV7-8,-,CASSLDQGLGTEAFF,TGTGCCAGCAGCTTAGACCAGGGTTTGGGCACTGAAGCTTTCTTT
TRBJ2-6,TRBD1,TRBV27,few,CASSLSSLRISRTGGSGANVLTF,TGTGCCAGCAGTTTATCTAGTTTGAGGATATCCCGGACAGGGGGCTCTGGGGCCAACGTCCTGACTTTC
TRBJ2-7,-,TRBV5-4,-,CASSKNPLAVSYEQYF,TGTGCCAGCAGCAAAAACCCCCTGGCAGTCTCCTACGAGCAGTACTTC
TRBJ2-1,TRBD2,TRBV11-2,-,CASSSYQRGGYNEQFF,TGTGCCAGCAGCTCGTACCAACGGGGGGGATACAATGAGCAGTTCTTC